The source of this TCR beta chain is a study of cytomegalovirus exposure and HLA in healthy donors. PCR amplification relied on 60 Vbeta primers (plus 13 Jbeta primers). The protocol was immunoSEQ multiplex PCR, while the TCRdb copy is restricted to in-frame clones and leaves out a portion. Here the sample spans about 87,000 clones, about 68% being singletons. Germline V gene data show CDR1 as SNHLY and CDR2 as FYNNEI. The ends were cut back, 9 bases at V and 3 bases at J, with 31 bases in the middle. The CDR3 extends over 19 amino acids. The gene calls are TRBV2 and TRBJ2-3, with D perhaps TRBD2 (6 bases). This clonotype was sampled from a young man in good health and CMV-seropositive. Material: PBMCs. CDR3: CARWGESGLGVGTTDTQYF. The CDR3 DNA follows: TGTGCCAGGTGGGGGGAGTCGGGCCTAGGAGTCGGTACGACAGATACGCAGTATTTT.